A single sample is the source of the 32 T cell receptor beta chains below, sequenced in a study of blood T cell repertoires in COVID-19. Assay: immunoSEQ multiplex PCR; the TCRdb copy retains only in-frame clones and omits some. The table includes approximately 160,000 clones, roughly 88% detected once. Sequenced sample: peripheral blood. These receptors all come from a woman in her fifties or sixties in a cohort sampled during active or convalescent COVID-19.

V and J are TRBV2 and TRBJ2-3; 8 bases line up with TRBD1. Per the germline V gene, CDR1 is SNHLY and CDR2 is FYNNEI. This CDR3 has 14 residues. Germline trimming cut 6 bases from V and 6 bases from J; bases unmatched to any gene: 8. The CDR3 sequence is CASRPTGVRDTQYF. CDR3 nucleotides: TGTGCCAGCAGGCCGACAGGGGTTAGGGATACGCAGTATTTT.

This chain joins TRBV18 and TRBJ1-4; TRBD1 aligns across 12 bases. The V and J ends lost 4 bases and 4 bases, in that order; junction bases with no gene match: 13. The germline gives CDR1 KGHSH, CDR2 LQKENI. This CDR3 has 19 amino acids. CDR3 loop: CASSRITPGQGAVNEKLFF. The CDR3 DNA follows: TGTGCCAGCTCACGAATCACGCCGGGACAGGGGGCCGTTAATGAAAAACTGTTTTTT.

The chain joins TRBV11-2 to TRBJ2-1, with 8 positions matching TRBD2. This CDR3 is built from 13 residues. Germline CDR1 reads SGHAT; CDR2 reads FQNNGV. The V segment lost 5 bases and the J segment 9 bases; nucleotides outside the gene matches: 6. CDR3 nucleotide sequence: TGTGCCAGCAGCCCGTATACTAGCGGTGAGCAGTTCTTC. Translation: CASSPYTSGEQFF.

This chain uses TRBV5-1 with TRBJ1-1; 7 nucleotides line up with TRBD1. Germline V gives CDR1 SGHRS, CDR2 YFSETQ. J lost 0 bases, V lost 4 bases, and 6 bases had no gene match. The CDR3 has 15 residues. The CDR3 DNA reads as TGCGCCAGCAGCGAGGGACAGCAGATGAACACTGAAGCTTTCTTT. Translating gives CASSEGQQMNTEAFF.

This chain joins TRBV7-2 and TRBJ2-1; tentatively, D is TRBD2 (7 bases). CDR1 is SGHTA, CDR2 FQGNSA, per germline. The CDR3 consists of 15 residues. Trimming removed 5 bases from V and 0 bases from J, with 11 bases in between. The CDR3 reads CASSRGGSSYNEQFF. The CDR3 DNA reads as TGTGCCAGCAGCCGCGGGGGCAGCTCCTACAATGAGCAGTTCTTC.

This clone came up once. The genes are TRBV4-1 and TRBJ1-5, with no clear D. Germline V lookup: CDR1 MGHRA, CDR2 YSYEKL. The CDR3 runs to 18 residues. V was cut by 0 bases and J by 3 bases, with 18 bases left in between. The CDR3 sequence: CASSQEEHKMRLNQPQHF. DNA for the CDR3: TGCGCCAGCAGCCAAGAAGAACACAAGATGAGACTCAATCAGCCCCAGCATTTT.

The chain is built from TRBV9 and TRBJ2-1; TRBD1 is a possible D gene (5 bases). V was clipped by 2 bases and J by 9 bases, with 15 bases between them. This CDR3 contains 14 residues. Germline values: CDR1 SGDLS, CDR2 YYNGEE. CDR3 in amino acids: CASSVRPKGIEQFF. The CDR3 nucleotides read TGTGCCAGCAGCGTCAGGCCGAAGGGGATTGAGCAGTTCTTC.

The CDR3 DNA sequence: TGTGCCAGCAGTTTAAAGGGGGTAGCTTTCTTT. Its protein product is CASSLKGVAFF. V usage is TRBV12-3 or TRBV12-4 and J usage is TRBJ1-1; tentatively, D is TRBD1 (6 bases). The CDR3 contains 11 residues. Trimming took 2 bases from V and 10 from J, leaving 8 bases between them.

This clone showed up many times. This rearrangement joins TRBV30 to TRBJ2-5; tentative D call: TRBD2 (5 bases). The V end was cut by 1 base, the J end by 5 bases, with 17 bases between. CDR3 length: 15 amino acids. Germline V lookup: CDR1 GTSNPN, CDR2 SVGIG (reference sequence). In DNA, the CDR3 is TGTGCCTGGAGTGACCCTGACTACCGCCGGGAGACCCAGTACTTC. As protein: CAWSDPDYRRETQYF.

V and J are TRBV7-8 and TRBJ2-5; the match to TRBD2 covers 11 bases. The V gene's germline CDR1 is SGHVS and CDR2 FQNEAQ. The CDR3 sequence is 16 residues long. V trimming: 5 bases; J trimming: 4 bases; junction bases outside the gene matches: 9. CDR3 sequence (DNA): TGTGCCAGCAGCCCCCTAGCGGGGGGAGAGGGAGAGACCCAGTACTTC. Residues: CASSPLAGGEGETQYF.

V and J are TRBV29-1 and TRBJ1-5; no definite D call. The V gene's germline CDR1 is SQVTM and CDR2 ANQGSEA. Trimming took 7 bases from V and 4 from J, leaving 14 bases between them. This CDR3 contains 13 residues. The CDR3 loop reads CSALLDLNQPQHF. In DNA, the CDR3 is TGCAGCGCCCTGCTAGATCTTAATCAGCCCCAGCATTTT.

The chain carries TRBV27 and TRBJ2-1; 12 nucleotides agree with TRBD2. The ends lost 2 bases at V and 3 bases at J; junction bases unmatched: 8. Germline V gene lookup returns CDR1 MNHEY and CDR2 SMNVEV (reference sequence). This CDR3 has 18 residues. Here the CDR3 reads CASSLTSSGGVIYNEQFF. Written as DNA, the CDR3 is TGTGCCAGCAGTTTAACTTCTAGCGGGGGGGTAATCTACAATGAGCAGTTCTTC.

The CDR3 DNA sequence: TGTGCCAGCAGCCCGACTGGGACTAGCGGGTCCGAGCAGTACTTC. Protein: CASSPTGTSGSEQYF. J is TRBJ2-7 and V is TRBV3-1 (or the pseudogene TRBV3-2); TRBD2 aligns across 12 bases. Per germline, CDR1 LGHDT and CDR2 YNNKEL (reference sequence). V lost 4 bases, J lost 6 bases, and 7 bases stayed unmatched. This CDR3 is built from 15 residues.

The chain uses TRBV5-1 and TRBJ1-6; D perhaps matches TRBD1 (5 bases). Deletions cut 2 bases from V and 12 bases from J, with 15 bases between. Looked up from germline, CDR1 is SGHRS and CDR2 is YFSETQ. CDR3 length equals 14 residues. The CDR3 DNA reads TGCGCCAGCAGCTTTGGAGGGGAAAGGGTACCCCTCCACTTT. Its protein is CASSFGGERVPLHF.

This sequence joins TRBV30 and TRBJ1-6, with D possibly TRBD1 on 5 matching bases. Germline V lookup: CDR1 GTSNPN, CDR2 SVGIG (reference sequence). The CDR3 length is 13 residues. Trimming took off 1 base at V and 7 bases at J, with 8 bases between the two ends. This CDR3 is CAWSETGNSPLHF. The CDR3 DNA sequence: TGTGCCTGGAGTGAAACAGGAAATTCACCCCTCCACTTT.

The rearrangement links TRBV6-2 or TRBV6-3 to TRBJ1-5; D call uncertain. From germline, CDR1 is MNHEY and CDR2 SVGEGT. The V gene lost 0 bases and the J gene lost 9 bases, with 15 bases spanning the gap. The CDR3 length is 15 residues. The CDR3 loop is CASSYSGQMKWPQHF. CDR3 coding DNA: TGTGCCAGCAGTTACTCTGGGCAGATGAAATGGCCCCAGCATTTT.

The rearrangement uses TRBV5-8 and TRBJ1-3; no clear D. The CDR3 length is 14 residues. From germline, CDR1 is SGHTS and CDR2 YDEGEE. The V end lost 4 bases, the J end lost 1 base, and 9 bases lay between the germline ends. The CDR3 region has the DNA TGTGCCAGCAGCAGAGTTCGGTCTGGAAACACCATATATTTT. It codes for CASSRVRSGNTIYF.

This clone was detected only a few times. This CDR3 reads CASKDFSYQETQYF. The CDR3 nucleotides are TGCGCCAGCAAGGACTTTTCGTACCAAGAGACCCAGTACTTC. The gene calls are TRBV23-1 and TRBJ2-5, with a tentative D call TRBD2 (5 bases). TRBV23-1 is flagged as an ORF with uncertain function. This CDR3 is built from 14 residues. Trimming stripped 7 bases from V and 0 bases from J, with 12 bases between.

This chain joins TRBV3-1 (or the pseudogene TRBV3-2) and TRBJ1-5; no definite D call. Germline values: CDR1 LGHDT, CDR2 YNNKEL (reference sequence). This CDR3 contains 15 residues. V was trimmed by 1 base and J by 1 base, leaving 8 bases between them. As DNA, the CDR3 is TGTGCCAGCAGCCAAGGACCACAGAGCAATCAGCCCCAGCATTTT. Translation: CASSQGPQSNQPQHF.

The chain employs TRBV9 and TRBJ1-5; 9 nucleotides agree with TRBD1. The V gene end was trimmed by 0 bases and the J gene end by 0 bases; junction bases not matched to a gene: 10. CDR3 length: 19 amino acids. Per the germline V gene, CDR1 is SGDLS and CDR2 is YYNGEE. The CDR3 sequence: CASSVAPGQGKDSNQPQHF. CDR3 coding DNA: TGTGCCAGCAGCGTAGCTCCGGGACAGGGAAAGGATAGCAATCAGCCCCAGCATTTT.

CDR3 coding DNA: TGTGCCAGCAGTCGTCTCTCCGGTGGCTACACCTTC. Amino acid sequence: CASSRLSGGYTF. The rearrangement links TRBV12-3 or TRBV12-4 to TRBJ1-2; D remains ambiguous. The CDR3 loop spans 12 amino acids. V was pared by 5 bases and J by 7 bases, with 11 bases between.

The genes are TRBV7-2 and TRBJ2-5; 9 positions match TRBD2. CDR3 length equals 14 residues. Germline assignment: CDR1 SGHTA and CDR2 FQGNSA. The V gene end was trimmed by 6 bases and the J gene end by 2 bases; junction bases not matched to a gene: 4. The CDR3 is CASRSGGKQETQYF. The CDR3 DNA reads as TGTGCCAGCAGAAGCGGGGGGAAGCAAGAGACCCAGTACTTC.

Here the CDR3 reads CSVDGTSLDYGYTF. CDR3 DNA: TGCAGCGTAGACGGGACTTCCCTCGACTATGGCTACACCTTC. The chain joins TRBV29-1 to TRBJ1-2; a weak D match, TRBD1 (5 bases). CDR1 is SQVTM and CDR2 is ANQGSEA in the germline V gene. Deletions cut 6 bases from V and 3 bases from J, with 17 bases between. CDR3 length: 14 amino acids. The full variable domain, in which reference TRBV29-1 and TRBJ1-2 provide the parts outside the CDR3, is SAVISQKPSRDICQRGTSLTIQCQVDSQVTMMFWYRQQPGQSLTLIATANQGSEATYESGFVIDKFPISRPNLTFSTLTVSNMSPEDSSIYLCSVDGTSLDYGYTFGSGTRLTVV.

CDR3 coding DNA: TGTGCCATCAGTGAGTCCGACAGGAAAAGCTCTGGGGCCAACGTCCTGACTTTC. Residues: CAISESDRKSSGANVLTF. The chain couples TRBV10-3 to TRBJ2-6; TRBD1 is a possible D gene (6 bases). The CDR3 sequence is 18 residues long. CDR1 and CDR2 (germline): ENHRY, SYGVKD. The ends were cut back, 0 bases at V and 0 bases at J, with 12 bases in the middle.

The rearrangement joins TRBV12-5 to TRBJ1-6; TRBD1 agrees at 8 bases. V gave up 3 bases and J gave up 10 bases; unmatched junction bases: 14. Germline V gene lookup returns CDR1 LGHNT and CDR2 FRNRAP. The CDR3 length is 17 residues. CDR3 coding DNA: TGTGCTAGTGGTTTATCCCGCGAAGGACAGGGAAACTCACCCCTCCACTTT. This gives the protein CASGLSREGQGNSPLHF.

The V and J genes are TRBV11-2 and TRBJ2-3; a possible D gene is TRBD1 (5 bases). The V gene lost 5 bases and the J gene lost 6 bases, with 24 bases spanning the gap. This CDR3 is built from 17 residues. The germline CDR1 and CDR2 sequences are SGHAT and FQNNGV. CDR3 amino acids: CASSPPQGNPPWDTQYF. CDR3 nucleotides: TGTGCCAGCAGCCCGCCCCAGGGAAACCCTCCGTGGGATACGCAGTATTTT.

The genes are TRBV7-3 and TRBJ1-6, with D possibly matching TRBD1 (5 bases). Germline-derived CDR1 and CDR2 are SGHTA and FQGTGA. The length of the CDR3 is 15 residues. V was cut by 1 base and J by 5 bases, with 9 bases left in between. CDR3 sequence: CASSLMGGDNSPLHF. DNA of the CDR3: TGTGCCAGCAGCTTAATGGGGGGAGATAATTCACCCCTCCACTTT.

The rearrangement uses TRBV7-9 and TRBJ1-2; D unclear. The CDR3 consists of 14 residues. Germline V lookup: CDR1 SEHNR, CDR2 FQNEAQ (reference sequence). V was shortened by 1 base and J by 4 bases, with 10 bases between the two germline ends. The CDR3 DNA reads TGTGCCAGCAGCTTAGGGGAGCCCGTCTATGGCTACACCTTC. Amino acid sequence: CASSLGEPVYGYTF.

This clone was observed a few times. This chain joins TRBV7-9 and TRBJ1-6, with D possibly TRBD1 on 5 matching bases. Trimming pared 1 base from V and 2 bases from J, leaving 12 bases between. The CDR3 consists of 17 residues. Germline CDR1 reads SEHNR; CDR2 reads FQNEAQ (reference sequence). CDR3 bases: TGTGCCAGCAGCTTAGTTTCCAGGGTGACCTATAATTCACCCCTCCACTTT. Protein product: CASSLVSRVTYNSPLHF.

The chain couples TRBV4-1 to TRBJ2-7; 7 bases are a match to TRBD1. The V segment lost 3 bases and the J segment 2 bases; nucleotides outside the gene matches: 7. This CDR3 is 15 amino acids long. Germline V lookup: CDR1 MGHRA, CDR2 YSYEKL. The CDR3 protein is CASSQGDREPYEQYF. In DNA, the CDR3 is TGCGCCAGCAGCCAGGGTGACAGGGAACCCTACGAGCAGTACTTC.

The V call is TRBV5-4, the J call TRBJ1-5, with D uncertain. Germline CDR1 is SGHNT and CDR2 is YYREEE (reference sequence). Trimming removed 4 bases from V and 0 bases from J, with 20 bases in between. CDR3 length: 18 residues. The CDR3 DNA reads as TGTGCCAGCAGCCCTCAGGCGGAGGCATTGGGTAGCAATCAGCCCCAGCATTTT. This translates into CASSPQAEALGSNQPQHF.

The chain links TRBV6-5 to TRBJ2-1; 7 bases line up with TRBD1. From germline, CDR1 is MNHEY and CDR2 SVGAGI. This CDR3 has 15 amino acids. Unmatched junction bases numbered 7, after V lost 5 bases and J lost 3 bases. CDR3 DNA: TGTGCCAGCAGTCCCGACAGGGAGAACTACAATGAGCAGTTCTTC. Protein: CASSPDRENYNEQFF.